This T cell receptor (beta chain) was documented in a study of identical twins. MiXCR was run by TCRdb on the 5' RACE reads, yielding one entry per CDR3 protein. The data show about 790,000 distinct CDR3 sequences, with approximately 18% seen just once and roughly 13% held by the top ten. In this sample, this clonotype turned up a few times. The data also belong to a second study, concerning T cells expressing NK-cell markers. According to that study: It was sorted CD3+CD56+NKG2C+, CD3+CD56+NKG2C- and CD3+CD56-NKG2C+ T cells that supplied the TCR beta repertoires.

The material sequenced was PBMCs. The clonotype originates from a woman between 18 and 29 years old in good health.

The CDR3 DNA is TGCAGTGCTGACCGGGACAGTAGTGCCTACGAGCAGTACTTC. Translated, it gives CSADRDSSAYEQYF. The chain uses TRBV20-1 and TRBJ2-7; 7 positions match TRBD1. V lost 5 bases, J lost 2 bases, and 9 bases stayed unmatched. The CDR3 is made up of 14 amino acids. Germline loops: CDR1 DFQATT, CDR2 SNEGSKA (reference sequence).